This T cell receptor beta chain was captured in a study of CD4 T cell repertoires in COVID-19 (dated by TCRdb to the early 2020s). General notes on the study: To analyze cross-reactivity, the CFSE-low cells were expanded with IL-2 for around 11 days and then labeled again and restimulated with spike proteins from other coronaviruses. The study characterized naturally processed CD4+ T cell responses to SARS-CoV-2 spike and nucleoprotein in COVID-19-recovered individuals, using TCR Vbeta sequencing to assess clonal composition. In three recovered individuals, the TCR Vbeta repertoire of SARS-CoV-2-reactive T cells was analyzed at the subset level. General findings and caveats noted by the study authors: Several of the most expanded SARS-CoV-2-reactive clonotypes were present in two or all three memory subsets, which suggests intraclonal diversification. Consistent with cross-reactivity, between about 7 and 26% of SARS-CoV-2 clonotypes also showed up in secondary cultures stimulated with SARS-CoV and/or HKU1 spike.

Ends trimmed: V by 0 bases, J by 3 bases; bases unmatched to a gene: 3. Via the germline V gene, CDR1 is KGHSH and CDR2 LQKENI. The CDR3 starts with the cysteine, ends with the phenylalanine, and has 15 residues. The entry retains the CDR3 DNA only, 45 bases that are in frame from base 1. A note on this clone: Its recognized antigen is unknown. No base qualities exist here, and no much larger clone lies one base off it.

To prepare the library, the immunoSEQ multiplex PCR assay was applied. Per the authors' processing: Repertoire overlap between subsets was quantified using the Chao-Jaccard similarity index and counts of shared clonotypes. TCRdb limited this immuneACCESS table to in-frame rearrangements with V and J called. A share of clones is missing; checked studies link under half to unresolved V genes, and the rest is unexplained. V, J and clone size are taken as reported in that table, and D and trimming were inferred from the DNA itself. The sample table shows tens of thousands of clones, and around four fifths are seen once. The ten largest make up roughly 0.58% of the sample. The intended sense of this specimen's time point label: sample from a COVID-19-recovered individual after infection. The donors were patients who had recovered from mild-to-severe COVID-19. Uncultured memory T cell samples were subjected to sequencing directly after ex vivo isolation. CD4+ total memory, central memory, effector memory and circulating T follicular helper cells were isolated from peripheral blood mononuclear cells.

The chain is assembled from TRBV18 and TRBJ2-7, and 9 bases in between align with TRBD2. Specimen: CD4+ T cells from peripheral blood, collected after recovery from COVID-19. The receptor's source is a human donor who had COVID-19. Read as DNA, the sequence is TGTGCCAGCTCACCACCGACTAGCGGTTACTACGAGCAGTACTTC. The resulting protein is CASSPPTSGYYEQYF.